This section outlines one TCR beta chain sequence together with its context. No antigen is known for it. Assay used: immunoSEQ multiplex PCR; TCRdb lists only in-frame clones, some missing. This table has 150,000 or so clones, more than 75% appearing once. These data originate in a study of cytomegalovirus exposure and HLA in healthy donors. Regarding the study as a whole: Subsequent analysis showed first-cohort TCR clusters tending to co-occur in more than 95 validation repertoires. Listed as cytomegalovirus-associated were more than 150 TCR beta chains.

While the first cohort had around 700 subjects, the donors belonged to the separate validation cohort of about 130 subjects. With V trimmed by 2 bases and J by 6 bases, 10 bases remained unmatched. The CDR3 is 15 amino acids. The germline V gene encodes CDR1 LNHNV and CDR2 YYDKDF (reference sequence). The rearrangement joins TRBV15 to TRBJ2-7; TRBD1 agrees at 7 bases. This sequence originates from a man aged 18 to 29 in good health and CMV-seropositive. The sequencing sample was made of PBMCs. CDR3 bases: TGTGCCACCAGCAGACCGGCAGGGGGTCAGGGCGAGCAGTACTTC. Translated, it gives CATSRPAGGQGEQYF.